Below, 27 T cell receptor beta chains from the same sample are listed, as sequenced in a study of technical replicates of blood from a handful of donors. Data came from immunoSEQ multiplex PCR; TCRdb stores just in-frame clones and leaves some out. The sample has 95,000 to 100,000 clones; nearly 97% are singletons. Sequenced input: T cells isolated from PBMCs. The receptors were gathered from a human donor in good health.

The CDR3 loop is CASSGQPGQVEAFF. Written as DNA, the CDR3 is TGCGCCAGCAGCGGGCAACCTGGACAGGTTGAAGCTTTCTTT. V usage is TRBV5-1 and J usage is TRBJ1-1, with TRBD1 matching 7 bases. The trim removed 4 bases at V and 7 bases at J, leaving 10 bases unmatched. This CDR3 is built from 14 residues. CDR1 and CDR2 from the germline V gene are SGHRS and YFSETQ.

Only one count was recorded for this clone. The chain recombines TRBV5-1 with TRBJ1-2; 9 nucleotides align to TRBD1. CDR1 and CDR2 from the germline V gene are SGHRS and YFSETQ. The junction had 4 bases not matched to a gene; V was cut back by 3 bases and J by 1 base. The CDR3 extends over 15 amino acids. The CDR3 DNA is TGCGCCAGCAGCTCAACAGGGGGCGTTAACTATGGCTACACCTTC. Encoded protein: CASSSTGGVNYGYTF.

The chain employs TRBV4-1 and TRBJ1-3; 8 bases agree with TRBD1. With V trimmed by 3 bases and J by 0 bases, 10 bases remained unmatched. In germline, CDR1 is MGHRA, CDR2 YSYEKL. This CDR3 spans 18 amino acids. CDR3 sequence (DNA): TGCGCCAGCAGCCACCTGGGACAGGACAAGAGCTCTGGAAACACCATATATTTT. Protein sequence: CASSHLGQDKSSGNTIYF.

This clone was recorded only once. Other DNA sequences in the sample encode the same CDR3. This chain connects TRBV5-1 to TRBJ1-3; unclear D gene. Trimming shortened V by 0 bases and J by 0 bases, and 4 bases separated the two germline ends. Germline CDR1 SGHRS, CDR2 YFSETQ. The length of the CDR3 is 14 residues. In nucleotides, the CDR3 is TGCGCCAGCAGCTTGGGCAGCTCTGGAAACACCATATATTTT. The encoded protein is CASSLGSSGNTIYF. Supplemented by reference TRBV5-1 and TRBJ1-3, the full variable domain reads KAGVTQTPRYLIKTRGQQVTLSCSPISGHRSVSWYQQTPGQGLQFLFEYFSETQRNKGNFPGRFSGRQFSNSRSEMNVSTLELGDSALYLCASSLGSSGNTIYFGEGSWLTVV.

The CDR3 sequence: CASSQVGRRREQFF. DNA for the CDR3: TGCGCCAGCAGCCAAGTGGGTAGAAGGCGGGAGCAGTTCTTC. The chain carries TRBV4-1 and TRBJ2-1; D call uncertain. The V end was cut by 1 base, the J end by 10 bases, with 14 bases between. CDR3 size: 14 residues. The germline gives CDR1 MGHRA, CDR2 YSYEKL.

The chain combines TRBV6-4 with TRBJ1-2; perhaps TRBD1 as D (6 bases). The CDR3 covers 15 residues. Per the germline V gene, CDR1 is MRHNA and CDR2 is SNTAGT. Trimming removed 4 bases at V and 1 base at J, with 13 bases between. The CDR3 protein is CASSVSRGDNYGYTF. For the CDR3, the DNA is TGTGCCAGCAGTGTCTCCAGGGGAGATAACTATGGCTACACCTTC.

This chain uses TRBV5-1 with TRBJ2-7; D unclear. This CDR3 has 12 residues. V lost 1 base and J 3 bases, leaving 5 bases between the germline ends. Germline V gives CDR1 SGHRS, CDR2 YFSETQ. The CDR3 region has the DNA TGCGCCAGCAGCTTGTCGAGCTACGAGCAGTACTTC. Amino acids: CASSLSSYEQYF.

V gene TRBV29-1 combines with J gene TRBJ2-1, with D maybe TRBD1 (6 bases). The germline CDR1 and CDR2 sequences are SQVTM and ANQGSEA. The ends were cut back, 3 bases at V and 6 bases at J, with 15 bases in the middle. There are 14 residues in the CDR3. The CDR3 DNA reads TGCAGCGTTGACGGGACATTGCCTTTCAATGAGCAGTTCTTC. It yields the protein CSVDGTLPFNEQFF.

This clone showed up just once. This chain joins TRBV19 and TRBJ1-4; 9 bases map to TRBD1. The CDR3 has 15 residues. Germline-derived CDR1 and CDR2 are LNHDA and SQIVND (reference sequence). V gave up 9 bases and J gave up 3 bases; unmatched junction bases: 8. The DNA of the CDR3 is TGTGCCAGCGCCGGGGACAGGGTTTCTAATGAAAAACTGTTTTTT. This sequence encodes CASAGDRVSNEKLFF.

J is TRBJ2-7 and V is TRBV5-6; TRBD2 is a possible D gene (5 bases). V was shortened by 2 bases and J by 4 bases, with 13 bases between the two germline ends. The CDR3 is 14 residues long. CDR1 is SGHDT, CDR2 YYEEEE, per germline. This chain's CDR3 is CASSFRGLSYEQYF. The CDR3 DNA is TGTGCCAGCAGCTTTAGAGGGCTATCGTACGAGCAGTACTTC.

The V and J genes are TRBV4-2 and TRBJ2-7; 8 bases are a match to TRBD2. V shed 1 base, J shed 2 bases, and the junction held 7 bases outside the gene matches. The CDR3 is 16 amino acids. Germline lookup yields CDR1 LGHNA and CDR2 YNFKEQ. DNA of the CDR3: TGTGCCAGCAGCCAAGGGCTGGCGGGGGGACCCTACGAGCAGTACTTC. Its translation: CASSQGLAGGPYEQYF.

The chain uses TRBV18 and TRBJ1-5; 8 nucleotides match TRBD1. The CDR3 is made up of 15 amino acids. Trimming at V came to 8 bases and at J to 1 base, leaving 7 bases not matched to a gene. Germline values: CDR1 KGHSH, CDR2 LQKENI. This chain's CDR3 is CASTQGAPSNQPQHF. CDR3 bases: TGTGCCAGCACGCAGGGGGCTCCAAGCAATCAGCCCCAGCATTTT.

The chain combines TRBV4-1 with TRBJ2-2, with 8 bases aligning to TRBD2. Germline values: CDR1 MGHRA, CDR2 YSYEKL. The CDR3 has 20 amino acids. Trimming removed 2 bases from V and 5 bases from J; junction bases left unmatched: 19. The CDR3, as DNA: TGCGCCAGCAGCCAATGGCTAGCGGGCGATGTTTCGTTAGCAACCGGGGAGCTGTTTTTT. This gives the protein CASSQWLAGDVSLATGELFF.

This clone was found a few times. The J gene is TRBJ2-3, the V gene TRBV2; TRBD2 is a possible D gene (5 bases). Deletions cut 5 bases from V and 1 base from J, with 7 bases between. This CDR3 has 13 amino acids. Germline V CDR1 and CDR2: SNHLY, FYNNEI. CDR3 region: CASSNGGTDTQYF. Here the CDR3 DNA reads TGTGCCAGCAGTAACGGGGGCACAGATACGCAGTATTTT.

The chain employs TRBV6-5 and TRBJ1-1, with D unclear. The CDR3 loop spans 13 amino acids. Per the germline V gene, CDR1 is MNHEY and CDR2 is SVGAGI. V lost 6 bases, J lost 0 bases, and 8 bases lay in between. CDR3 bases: TGTGCCAGCAGCTTCGACTTGAACACTGAAGCTTTCTTT. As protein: CASSFDLNTEAFF.

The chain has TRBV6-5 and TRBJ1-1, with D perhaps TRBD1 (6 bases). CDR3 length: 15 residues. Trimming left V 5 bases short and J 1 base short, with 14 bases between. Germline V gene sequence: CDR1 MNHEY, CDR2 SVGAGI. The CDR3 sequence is CASSILGAENTEAFF. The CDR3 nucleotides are TGTGCCAGCAGTATTCTGGGGGCAGAGAACACTGAAGCTTTCTTT.

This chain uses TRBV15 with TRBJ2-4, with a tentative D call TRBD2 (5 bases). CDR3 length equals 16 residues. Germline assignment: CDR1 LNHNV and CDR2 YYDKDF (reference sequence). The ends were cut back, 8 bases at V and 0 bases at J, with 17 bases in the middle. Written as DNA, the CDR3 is TGTGCCACCTCGGGGTTCGGGCTCCTAGCCAAAAACATTCAGTACTTC. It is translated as CATSGFGLLAKNIQYF.

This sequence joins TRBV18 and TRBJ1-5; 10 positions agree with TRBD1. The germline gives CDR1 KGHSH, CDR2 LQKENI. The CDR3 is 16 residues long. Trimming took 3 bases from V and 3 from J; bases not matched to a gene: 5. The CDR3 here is CASSPGQGGTNQPQHF. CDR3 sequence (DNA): TGTGCCAGCTCACCCGGACAGGGGGGGACCAATCAGCCCCAGCATTTT.

This chain's CDR3 is CASSRSGQGITNEKLFF. The CDR3 nucleotides are TGTGCCAGCAGCAGATCGGGACAGGGGATAACTAATGAAAAACTGTTTTTT. The chain recombines TRBV11-2 with TRBJ1-4; 10 nucleotides match TRBD1. The CDR3 is 17 amino acids. In germline, CDR1 is SGHAT, CDR2 FQNNGV. With 5 bases clipped from V and 1 base from J, the junction kept 7 bases outside the gene matches.

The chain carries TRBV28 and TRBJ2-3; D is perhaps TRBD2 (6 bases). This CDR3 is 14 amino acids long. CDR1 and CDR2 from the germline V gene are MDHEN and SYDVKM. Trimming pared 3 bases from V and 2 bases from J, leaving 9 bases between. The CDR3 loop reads CASSLGGVTDTQYF. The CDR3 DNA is TGTGCCAGCAGTTTGGGGGGAGTCACAGATACGCAGTATTTT.

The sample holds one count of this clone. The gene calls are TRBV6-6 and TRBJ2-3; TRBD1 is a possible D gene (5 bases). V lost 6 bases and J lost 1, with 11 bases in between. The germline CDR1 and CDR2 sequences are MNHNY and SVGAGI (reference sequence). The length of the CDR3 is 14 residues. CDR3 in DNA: TGTGCCAGCAGACAATGGGGCCGCACAGATACGCAGTATTTT. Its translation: CASRQWGRTDTQYF.

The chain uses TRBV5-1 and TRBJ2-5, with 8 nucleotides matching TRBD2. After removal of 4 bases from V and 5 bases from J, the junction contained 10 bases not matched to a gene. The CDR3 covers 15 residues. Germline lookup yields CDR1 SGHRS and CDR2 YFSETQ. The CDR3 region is CASSMTSANRETQYF. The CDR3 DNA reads TGCGCCAGCAGCATGACTAGCGCAAATAGGGAGACCCAGTACTTC.

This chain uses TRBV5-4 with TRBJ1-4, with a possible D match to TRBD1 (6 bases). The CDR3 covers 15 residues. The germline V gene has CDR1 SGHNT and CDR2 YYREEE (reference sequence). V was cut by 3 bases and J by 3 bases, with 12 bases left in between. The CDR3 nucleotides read TGTGCCAGCAGCTCTGGGGGGGCGGCTAATGAAAAACTGTTTTTT. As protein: CASSSGGAANEKLFF.

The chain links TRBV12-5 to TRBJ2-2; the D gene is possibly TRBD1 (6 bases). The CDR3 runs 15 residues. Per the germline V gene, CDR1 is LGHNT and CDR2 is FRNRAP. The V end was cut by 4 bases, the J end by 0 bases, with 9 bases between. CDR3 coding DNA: TGTGCTAGTGGTTGGAGACAGGCGAACACCGGGGAGCTGTTTTTT. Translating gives CASGWRQANTGELFF.

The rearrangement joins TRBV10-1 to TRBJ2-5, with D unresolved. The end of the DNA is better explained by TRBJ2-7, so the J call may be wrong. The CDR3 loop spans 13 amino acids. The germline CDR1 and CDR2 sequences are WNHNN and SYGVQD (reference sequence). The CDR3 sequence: CASSSPSSYEQYF. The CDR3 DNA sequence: TGCGCCAGCAGTTCTCCGAGCTCCTACGAGCAGTACTTC.

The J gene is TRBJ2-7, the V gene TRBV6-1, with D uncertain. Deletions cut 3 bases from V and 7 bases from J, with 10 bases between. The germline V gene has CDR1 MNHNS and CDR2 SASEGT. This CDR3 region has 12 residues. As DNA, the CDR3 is TGTGCCAGCAGTGATGTTGCGCGTGAGCAGTACTTC. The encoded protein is CASSDVAREQYF.

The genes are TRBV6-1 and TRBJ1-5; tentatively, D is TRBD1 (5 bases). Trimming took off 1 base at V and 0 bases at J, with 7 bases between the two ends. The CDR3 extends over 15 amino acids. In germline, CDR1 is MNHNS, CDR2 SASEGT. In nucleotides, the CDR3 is TGTGCCAGCAGTGAAGACAGGTATAGCAATCAGCCCCAGCATTTT. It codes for CASSEDRYSNQPQHF.